The clone carrying this TCR beta chain has at least ten counts. This record belongs to a study of T cells in Graves' hyperthyroidism and ophthalmopathy. This CDR3 comprises 16 residues. Per germline, CDR1 SGHVS and CDR2 FQNEAQ. The V and J ends lost 1 base and 5 bases, in that order; junction bases with no gene match: 6. RNA transcripts gave rise to amplified TCR beta CDR3 regions. Initially, a first-round RT-PCR of the TCR CDR3 employed the HTBI primer set. TCRdb itself ran the multiplex PCR reads through MiXCR, one entry per CDR3 protein. In the table there are hundreds of thousands of distinct CDR3 sequences, more than 15% of which are singletons.

The sample taken for sequencing was blood. This TCR came from a woman younger than 35 with Graves' ophthalmopathy. V usage is TRBV7-8 and J usage is TRBJ2-1; TRBD1 matches at 9 bases. The CDR3 here is CASSLGTGAFDNEQFF. In DNA form, the CDR3 reads TGTGCCAGCAGCTTAGGGACAGGGGCGTTCGACAATGAGCAGTTCTTC.